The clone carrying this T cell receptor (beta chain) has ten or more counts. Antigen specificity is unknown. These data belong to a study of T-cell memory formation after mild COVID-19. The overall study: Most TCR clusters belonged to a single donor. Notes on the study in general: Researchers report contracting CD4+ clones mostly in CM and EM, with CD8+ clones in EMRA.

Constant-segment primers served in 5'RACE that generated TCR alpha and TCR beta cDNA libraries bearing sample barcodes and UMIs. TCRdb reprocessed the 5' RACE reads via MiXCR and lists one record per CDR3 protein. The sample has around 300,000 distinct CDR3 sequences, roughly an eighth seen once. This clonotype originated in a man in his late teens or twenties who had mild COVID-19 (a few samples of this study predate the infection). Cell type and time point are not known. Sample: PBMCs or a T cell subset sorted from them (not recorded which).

In DNA, the CDR3 is TGCGCCAGCAGCGCCCGGGGGGCGATTTCTGAAGCTTTCTTT. Protein product: CASSARGAISEAFF. This chain connects TRBV5-1 to TRBJ1-1, with D possibly being TRBD1 (6 bases). CDR3 size: 14 residues. Germline CDR1 and CDR2: SGHRS and YFSETQ. Trimming left V 4 bases short and J 6 bases short, with 16 bases between.